These T cell receptor beta chains were read from a single sample in a study of cytomegalovirus exposure and HLA in healthy donors. Assay used: immunoSEQ multiplex PCR; TCRdb lists only in-frame clones, some missing. The sample contains roughly 150,000 clones, more than 65% of which appear only once. The specimen sequenced was PBMCs. Source of these receptors: a man aged 18 to 29 in good health and CMV-seropositive. The CDR3 runs from the conserved cysteine through the conserved F or W. A D gene is named only where the DNA matches it firmly. Only some rows state a clone size, as once, few, many or a class for expanded clones.

D gene	V gene	clone size	J gene	CDR3 DNA	CDR3 protein
-	TRBV29-1	-	TRBJ2-5	TGCAGCGCCTCCGGACTGTACCAAGAGACCCAGTACTTC	CSASGLYQETQYF
TRBD2	TRBV7-2	-	TRBJ2-2	TGTGCCAGCAGCCACCGACTAGCGAGCACCGGGGAGCTGTTTTTT	CASSHRLASTGELFF
TRBD1	TRBV18	-	TRBJ2-5	TGTGCCAGCTCACCCAGGACAGGGGGCGAGGAGACCCAGTACTTC	CASSPRTGGEETQYF
-	TRBV6-5	once	TRBJ1-4	TGTGCCAGCAGTTACGGGGGGACGAATGAAAAACTGTTTTTT	CASSYGGTNEKLFF
-	TRBV6-1	-	TRBJ1-2	TGTGCCAGCAGTGGCGGACAGACATCCTCTGCTAACTATGGCTACACCTTC	CASSGGQTSSANYGYTF
TRBD2	TRBV28	-	TRBJ2-1	TGTGCCAGCGTACCGGGACTAGGAGCCACCAATGAGCAGTTCTTC	CASVPGLGATNEQFF
-	TRBV5-6	-	TRBJ2-1	TGTGCCAGCAGCCGTGGGCCTGAAAATGAGCAGTTCTTC	CASSRGPENEQFF
-	TRBV5-7	-	TRBJ1-1	TGTGCCAGCAGCTTGGGATTCCAGGGGAACACTGAAGCTTTCTTT	CASSLGFQGNTEAFF
-	TRBV19	-	TRBJ1-3	TGTGCCAGTAGTATAGATCGCGGCGGTTTCTTATATTTT	CASSIDRGGFLYF
TRBD1	TRBV19	-	TRBJ1-5	TGTGCCAGTAGTATAGATGTACAGGGGCCGGATCAGCCCCAGCATTTT	CASSIDVQGPDQPQHF
TRBD1	TRBV19	few	TRBJ1-2	TGTGCCAGTAGTATGAGGGACAGGGAAAGTGGCTACACCTTC	CASSMRDRESGYTF
TRBD2	TRBV4-1	once	TRBJ2-1	TGCGCCAGCAGCCAACCCAGCGGGGGGGCCATGAAGCAGTTCTTC	CASSQPSGGAMKQFF
TRBD2	TRBV30	-	TRBJ2-1	TGTGCCTGGATGGGCGGGGGGTCCCCTGAGCAGTTCTTC	CAWMGGGSPEQFF
TRBD2	TRBV5-1	-	TRBJ2-3	TGCGCCAGCAGCTTTCGGACTAGCGGCACAGATACGCAGTATTTT	CASSFRTSGTDTQYF
TRBD1	TRBV5-1	-	TRBJ2-5	TGCGCCAGCAGCTTGACCCCTCAGGGGGCGAAAGAGACCCAGTACTTC	CASSLTPQGAKETQYF
-	TRBV5-1	-	TRBJ2-5	TGCGCCAGCAGCTTGGGACTCGAGACCCAGTACTTC	CASSLGLETQYF
-	TRBV7-6	-	TRBJ1-1	TGTGCCAGCAGCCCAGGCTTGAACACTGAAGCTTTCTTT	CASSPGLNTEAFF
TRBD1	TRBV5-4	once	TRBJ1-1	TGTGCCAGCAGCTTGGGCGGACAGGGGGCTGGAACTGAAGCTTTCTTT	CASSLGGQGAGTEAFF
-	TRBV5-1	-	TRBJ1-2	TGCGCCAGCAGCTTGGGACAGACAGCTAACTATGGCTACACCTTC	CASSLGQTANYGYTF
-	TRBV6-4	-	TRBJ1-6	TGTGCCAGCAGTGACTCCGTACCTCTCAGCTCCTATAATTCACCCCTCCACTTT	CASSDSVPLSSYNSPLHF
-	TRBV11-2	-	TRBJ2-3	TGTGCCAGCGGAGGGGTTCGAAGCACAGATACGCAGTATTTT	CASGGVRSTDTQYF
TRBD1	TRBV27	-	TRBJ1-3	TGTGCCAGCAGCCGCGACAGGGGATCCTCTGGAAACACCATATATTTT	CASSRDRGSSGNTIYF
TRBD2	TRBV5-4	-	TRBJ2-5	TGTGCCAGCAGCCGCTTAGCGGGAGAGGAAGAGACCCAGTACTTC	CASSRLAGEEETQYF
TRBD1	TRBV2	-	TRBJ2-5	TGTGCCAGCACCTTCCGGGACAGCGTGGAGACCCAGTACTTC	CASTFRDSVETQYF
-	TRBV25-1	-	TRBJ2-1	TGTGCCAGCAGTACCCGGGATGGTGAGCAGTTCTTC	CASSTRDGEQFF
TRBD1	TRBV9	-	TRBJ1-4	TGTGCCAGCAGCGAAGGACAGGGGGCAGGGGAAAAACTGTTTTTT	CASSEGQGAGEKLFF
-	TRBV14	few	TRBJ2-5	TGTGCCAGCAGCCCCCTCGGGGAGGCGTACCAAGAGACCCAGTACTTC	CASSPLGEAYQETQYF
TRBD1	TRBV14	-	TRBJ1-3	TGTGCCAGCAGCCTTACACGGACAGGGAGAAACACCATATATTTT	CASSLTRTGRNTIYF
TRBD2	TRBV5-1	-	TRBJ2-6	TGCGCCAGCAGACTAGCGGGAGGGCCGGCAGGGGCCAACGTCCTGACTTTC	CASRLAGGPAGANVLTF
-	TRBV6-1	-	TRBJ1-5	TGTGCCAGCAGTGGGGGCGGGACTAATCAGCCCCAGCATTTT	CASSGGGTNQPQHF
TRBD2	TRBV11-1	-	TRBJ2-5	TGTGCCAGCAGCTTAAGCGCGGGGGGACCCCAAGAGACCCAGTACTTC	CASSLSAGGPQETQYF
TRBD1	TRBV28	-	TRBJ1-1	TGTGCCAGCCGGATACAGGGGAGCACTGAAGCTTTCTTT	CASRIQGSTEAFF
-	TRBV28	few	TRBJ1-1	TGTGCCAGCAGTTTTGGGGGGGCGTGGAACACTGAAGCTTTCTTT	CASSFGGAWNTEAFF
-	TRBV6-5	-	TRBJ2-5	TGTGCCAGCAGTTACTTTATGCAGGGGTGGGAGACCCAGTACTTC	CASSYFMQGWETQYF